Shown below are 29 T cell receptor beta chains from a single sample sequenced in a study of blood T cells in healthy people across ages. Next came a second PCR, run for about 6 to 12 cycles, which used a sample-barcoded 5' primer along with a J-beta primer mix. MiXCR, applied by TCRdb to the 5' RACE reads, yields one record per CDR3 protein. The repertoire holds about 670,000 distinct CDR3 sequences, with roughly 41% as singletons. Sequencing was performed on blood. Source of these receptors: an elderly man in good health.

The sample holds a few counts of this clonotype. CDR3 in amino acids: CASSLLAGGQTDTQYF. The CDR3 region has the DNA TGTGCCAGCAGTTTATTAGCGGGAGGGCAGACAGATACGCAGTATTTT. This sequence joins TRBV27 and TRBJ2-3, with 11 bases matching TRBD2. This CDR3 region has 16 residues. V lost 1 base, J lost 3 bases, and 3 bases stayed unmatched. CDR1 is MNHEY, CDR2 SMNVEV, per germline (reference sequence).

V and J are TRBV5-1 and TRBJ1-4; 7 bases line up with TRBD1. The CDR3 has 13 residues. V lost 4 bases to trimming and J lost 7 bases; unmatched junction nucleotides: 4. Germline CDR1 SGHRS, CDR2 YFSETQ. CDR3: CASSVGTAEKLFF. DNA of the CDR3: TGCGCCAGCAGCGTGGGGACAGCTGAAAAACTGTTTTTT.

CDR3 DNA sequence: TGTGCCAGCAGTGCCCCAAGAGGGGAGCAGTACTTC. Amino acid sequence: CASSAPRGEQYF. The rearrangement joins TRBV13 to TRBJ2-7, with D possibly matching TRBD2 (5 bases). Trimming took 6 bases from V and 7 from J, leaving 13 bases between them. Germline lookup yields CDR1 PRHDT and CDR2 FYEKMQ (reference sequence). The CDR3 has 12 amino acids.

This clonotype was observed a handful of times. V usage is TRBV4-3 and J usage is TRBJ2-7, with D possibly being TRBD2 (6 bases). The V gene's germline CDR1 is LGHNA and CDR2 YSLEER. There are 13 residues in the CDR3. V shed 1 base and J shed 6 bases, with 10 bases lying between them. Here the CDR3 DNA reads TGCGCCAGCAGCCAAGGGCGGGGTTCCGAGCAGTACTTC. Protein: CASSQGRGSEQYF.

On this clonotype: A much larger clone is a single base away; this may be a read error. The chain carries TRBV6-2 or TRBV6-3 and TRBJ1-5, with no clear D. CDR1 and CDR2 from the germline V gene are MNHEY and SVGEGT. This CDR3 spans 14 amino acids. Here the CDR3 DNA reads TGTGCCAGCAATTACTGGGGTGAGGATCAGCCCCAGCATTTT. It encodes CASNYWGEDQPQHF.

The chain couples TRBV4-3 to TRBJ2-1; 9 bases match TRBD2. The CDR3 spans 17 residues. Germline V gene data show CDR1 as LGHNA and CDR2 as YSLEER. The J segment lost 6 bases and the V segment lost 4 bases, leaving 13 bases of the junction unmatched. CDR3 protein: CASSPEEGGGGTNEQFF. The CDR3 DNA is TGCGCCAGCAGCCCTGAAGAAGGCGGGGGGGGGACCAATGAGCAGTTCTTC.

Many counts were recorded for this clonotype. This rearrangement joins TRBV3-1 to TRBJ1-2; D possibly corresponds to TRBD1 (5 bases). Deletions cut 3 bases from V and 4 bases from J, with 15 bases between. CDR1 is LGHDT and CDR2 is YNNKEL in the germline V gene (reference sequence). The CDR3 extends over 15 amino acids. The CDR3 loop reads CASSQRAGGAYGYTF. CDR3 coding DNA: TGTGCCAGCAGCCAGAGGGCCGGGGGAGCCTATGGCTACACCTTC.

This clonotype turned up a few times. The gene calls are TRBV7-2 and TRBJ2-2; 7 bases fit TRBD1. The CDR3 extends over 15 amino acids. Losses at the gene ends were 6 bases for V and 1 base for J; bases not matched to a gene: 5. CDR1 and CDR2 (germline): SGHTA, FQGNSA. The CDR3 DNA follows: TGTGCCAGCAGAGAGGGGACAGAGAACACCGGGGAGCTGTTTTTT. Amino acids: CASREGTENTGELFF.

The chain combines TRBV4-2 with TRBJ2-7; the D gene is possibly TRBD2 (6 bases). The germline CDR1 and CDR2 sequences are LGHNA and YNFKEQ. The CDR3 sequence is 17 residues long. Trimming shortened V by 4 bases and J by 3 bases, and 22 bases separated the two germline ends. CDR3 in DNA: TGTGCCAGCAGCCGGGAGGTGGATGCGGAGGTCTTCTACGAGCAGTACTTC. It codes for CASSREVDAEVFYEQYF.

This sequence joins TRBV7-2 and TRBJ2-5; 7 positions agree with TRBD1. The V gene end was trimmed by 1 base and the J gene end by 2 bases; junction bases not matched to a gene: 7. Germline CDR1 and CDR2: SGHTA and FQGNSA. The length of the CDR3 is 16 residues. This CDR3 reads CASSLGGTVIQETQYF. CDR3 DNA sequence: TGTGCCAGCAGCTTAGGGGGGACAGTAATACAAGAGACCCAGTACTTC.

This clonotype was found a few times. The chain is built from TRBV7-3 and TRBJ2-1, with 9 bases matching TRBD2. The CDR3 has 16 residues. The junction had 2 bases not matched to a gene; V was cut back by 2 bases and J by 0 bases. CDR1 SGHTA and CDR2 FQGTGA come from the germline V gene. CDR3 amino acids: CASSLRGGASYNEQFF. CDR3 sequence (DNA): TGTGCCAGCAGCTTACGCGGGGGGGCCTCCTACAATGAGCAGTTCTTC.

At least ten counts were recorded for this clonotype. This sequence joins TRBV6-6 and TRBJ1-2; D not certain. V was clipped by 4 bases and J by 3 bases, with 12 bases between them. The CDR3 has 14 amino acids. The germline gives CDR1 MNHNY, CDR2 SVGAGI (reference sequence). DNA for the CDR3: TGTGCCAGCAGTTCCTCCTCCGCCTACTATGGCTACACCTTC. Encoded protein: CASSSSSAYYGYTF.

In this sample, this clonotype turned up many times. The chain carries TRBV29-1 and TRBJ2-7, with 7 bases identical to TRBD1. Trimming took 5 bases from V and 3 from J; bases not matched to a gene: 7. The CDR3 is 13 amino acids. CDR1 is SQVTM, CDR2 ANQGSEA, per germline. In DNA, the CDR3 is TGCAGCGTTACCCGGGACAGCTTCTACGAGCAGTACTTC. It is translated as CSVTRDSFYEQYF.

This clonotype was found a few times. This sequence joins TRBV6-2 or TRBV6-3 and TRBJ2-5, with D unclear. V was shortened by 5 bases and J by 5 bases, with 15 bases between the two germline ends. The CDR3 is made up of 14 amino acids. Germline V gene lookup returns CDR1 MNHEY and CDR2 SVGEGT. CDR3: CASSIQEIWETQYF. As DNA, the CDR3 is TGTGCCAGCAGTATCCAGGAGATTTGGGAGACCCAGTACTTC.

Concerning this clonotype: Mismatch with germline at one junction end may stem from a read error. The rearrangement uses TRBV7-2 and TRBJ2-1; D is perhaps TRBD1 (5 bases). CDR3 length equals 12 residues. Germline V gene sequence: CDR1 SGHTA, CDR2 FQGNSA. The CDR3 sequence is CASSIRVNVQFF. The CDR3 DNA reads TGTGCCAGCAGCATCAGGGTTAATGTGCAGTTCTTC. The complete variable domain, with remaining parts taken from reference TRBV7-2 and TRBJ2-1, reads GAGVSQSPSNKVTEKGKDVELRCDPISGHTALYWYRQSLGQGLEFLIYFQGNSAPDKSGLPSDRFSAERTGGSVSTLTIQRTQQEDSAVYLCASSIRVNVQFFGPGTRLTVL.

This clonotype has more than one count but fewer than ten. The chain recombines TRBV7-9 with TRBJ2-7; TRBD1 is a possible D gene (6 bases). V was pared by 4 bases and J by 1 base, with 14 bases between. Germline-derived CDR1 and CDR2 are SEHNR and FQNEAQ (reference sequence). The CDR3 totals 15 residues. CDR3 sequence (DNA): TGTGCCAGCAGCTCCGGGGACATGGCGTCCTACGAGCAGTACTTC. This gives the protein CASSSGDMASYEQYF.

The rearrangement uses TRBV20-1 and TRBJ2-4; D is uncertain. The closer fit of TRBJ2-7 to the DNA end suggests the J call may be wrong. The CDR3 is made up of 14 amino acids. Germline V gene lookup returns CDR1 DFQATT and CDR2 SNEGSKA (reference sequence). The CDR3 DNA sequence: TGCAGTGCTAGAGGGGCCTGGAATAGTGACGAGCAGTACTTC. It codes for CSARGAWNSDEQYF.

The rearrangement uses TRBV5-4 and TRBJ2-7; 9 bases match TRBD2. Trimming removed 0 bases from V and 2 bases from J; junction bases left unmatched: 3. Germline V gene sequence: CDR1 SGHNT, CDR2 YYREEE (reference sequence). The CDR3 contains 15 residues. This chain's CDR3 is CASSLAGGRAYEQYF. CDR3 DNA: TGTGCCAGCAGCTTGGCTGGCGGGAGGGCCTACGAGCAGTACTTC.

The chain couples TRBV6-1 to TRBJ2-7, with D perhaps matching TRBD1 (5 bases). The CDR3 loop spans 13 amino acids. V was shortened by 6 bases and J by 3 bases, with 12 bases between the two germline ends. The germline V gene has CDR1 MNHNS and CDR2 SASEGT. The CDR3 here is CASRVYDSYEQYF. The CDR3 DNA reads as TGTGCCAGCAGAGTATACGACAGCTACGAGCAGTACTTC.

This rearrangement joins TRBV6-5 to TRBJ2-5; D is possibly TRBD2 (7 bases). CDR3 size: 15 residues. V was cut by 8 bases and J by 3 bases, with 19 bases left in between. Germline V gene lookup returns CDR1 MNHEY and CDR2 SVGAGI. In nucleotides, the CDR3 is TGTGCCAGCGCTCCGGCGGGGGCTACGAAAGAGACCCAGTACTTC. Amino acids: CASAPAGATKETQYF.

This clonotype appeared a few times. This rearrangement joins TRBV5-1 to TRBJ2-3; no definite D call. The CDR3 extends over 18 amino acids. With 0 bases removed from V and 0 bases from J, the gap between germline ends came to 17 bases. The germline V gene has CDR1 SGHRS and CDR2 YFSETQ. CDR3 sequence: CASSLAIGRTPSTDTQYF. The DNA of the CDR3 is TGCGCCAGCAGCTTGGCCATCGGGCGAACCCCTAGCACAGATACGCAGTATTTT.

About this clonotype itself: This may stem from a read error, because a much larger clone lies one nucleotide away. This sequence joins TRBV7-2 and TRBJ1-2; 11 nucleotides match TRBD1. This CDR3 region has 14 residues. V lost 5 bases and J lost 5; bases outside the gene matches: 4. In germline, CDR1 is SGHTA, CDR2 FQGNSA. CDR3 bases: TGTGCCAGCAGCGTAGGGACAGGGGGATATGGCTACACCTTC. Translated, it gives CASSVGTGGYGYTF.

This chain connects TRBV7-2 to TRBJ1-1, with D tentatively TRBD1 (5 bases). V was shortened by 3 bases and J by 1 base, with 12 bases between the two germline ends. The CDR3 consists of 15 residues. The V gene's germline CDR1 is SGHTA and CDR2 FQGNSA. DNA of the CDR3: TGTGCCAGCAGCTTCGGGGACGGATCGAACACTGAAGCTTTCTTT. Its protein product is CASSFGDGSNTEAFF.

As regards this clonotype: One junction end does not reproduce the germline sequence, and a read error may be involved. The chain couples TRBV4-1 to TRBJ1-1; TRBD1 might be the D (6 bases). CDR3 size: 17 residues. Germline V CDR1 and CDR2: MGHRA, YSYEKL. CDR3 loop: CASSQVLRTDLNAEAFF. The CDR3 DNA reads as TGCGCCAGCAGCCAAGTTTTGAGGACAGATTTGAACGCTGAAGCTTTCTTT.

This clonotype was detected a few times. The genes are TRBV20-1 and TRBJ1-2; D uncertain. V dropped 0 bases and J dropped 1 base, with 15 bases sitting between them. The CDR3 has 16 amino acids. Germline CDR1 DFQATT, CDR2 SNEGSKA (reference sequence). The DNA of the CDR3 is TGCAGTGCTAGAGATGGGGTAGGGCGGGTTAACTATGGCTACACCTTC. Its protein is CSARDGVGRVNYGYTF.

The genes are TRBV6-2 or TRBV6-3 and TRBJ1-1; a weak D match, TRBD1 (6 bases). The CDR3 totals 14 residues. The V gene lost 2 bases and the J gene lost 4 bases, with 11 bases spanning the gap. Germline V gene sequence: CDR1 MNHEY, CDR2 SVGEGT. CDR3: CASSYGGPGTEAFF. The DNA for the CDR3 is TGTGCCAGCAGTTACGGGGGCCCCGGCACTGAAGCTTTCTTT.

V and J are TRBV11-1 and TRBJ1-1; D gene ambiguous. The V and J ends lost 5 bases and 1 base respectively, with 14 bases between them. The CDR3 has 15 residues. The germline CDR1 and CDR2 sequences are SGHAT and FQDESV (reference sequence). The CDR3 loop is CASSHSRPANTEAFF. Here the CDR3 DNA reads TGTGCCAGCAGCCACTCCAGGCCGGCGAACACTGAAGCTTTCTTT.

This chain uses TRBV20-1 with TRBJ2-7; D call uncertain. CDR3 size: 16 residues. V was pared by 3 bases and J by 2 bases, with 20 bases between. Germline V gene sequence: CDR1 DFQATT, CDR2 SNEGSKA (reference sequence). The CDR3 reads CSASLMPLARPYEQYF. The CDR3 DNA sequence: TGCAGTGCTAGTTTAATGCCCCTCGCCAGGCCCTACGAGCAGTACTTC.

Note on this clonotype: One end of the junction is discordant with germline, which a read error may explain. This CDR3 reads CATSDTRGDAQYF. CDR3 in DNA: TGTGCCACCAGTGATACGAGGGGAGATGCGCAGTATTTT. The rearrangement uses TRBV24-1 and TRBJ2-3; D may correspond to TRBD1 or TRBD2 (5 bases each). Germline CDR1 is KGHDR and CDR2 is SFDVKD. This CDR3 has 13 amino acids.